The present entry profiles one T cell receptor beta chain with its context. Antigen unknown. Sequencing was performed with immunoSEQ multiplex PCR; in TCRdb, only in-frame clones are kept and a portion is missing. The data show about 140,000 clones, 92% seen once. Germline lookup yields CDR1 SQVTM and CDR2 ANQGSEA. Trimming stripped 4 bases from V and 4 bases from J, with 15 bases between. The CDR3 runs to 14 residues. This entry comes from a study of T cell responses to AZD1222 COVID-19 vaccine. The study, taken as a whole, reports: Seropositive status at baseline applied to only a handful of AZD1222 recipients. Regions 160-218 and 743-854 held dominance among vaccine-associated CD4 TCRs, which spanned spike.

The clonotype was recovered from an adult in good health. V and J are TRBV29-1 and TRBJ2-3; a possible D gene is TRBD1 (5 bases). The specimen comprised peripheral blood, sampled on day 0 of AZD1222 vaccination. The CDR3 region has the DNA TGCAGCGTTGCCGCCAGGGTAGGAGCAGATACGCAGTATTTT. As protein: CSVAARVGADTQYF.